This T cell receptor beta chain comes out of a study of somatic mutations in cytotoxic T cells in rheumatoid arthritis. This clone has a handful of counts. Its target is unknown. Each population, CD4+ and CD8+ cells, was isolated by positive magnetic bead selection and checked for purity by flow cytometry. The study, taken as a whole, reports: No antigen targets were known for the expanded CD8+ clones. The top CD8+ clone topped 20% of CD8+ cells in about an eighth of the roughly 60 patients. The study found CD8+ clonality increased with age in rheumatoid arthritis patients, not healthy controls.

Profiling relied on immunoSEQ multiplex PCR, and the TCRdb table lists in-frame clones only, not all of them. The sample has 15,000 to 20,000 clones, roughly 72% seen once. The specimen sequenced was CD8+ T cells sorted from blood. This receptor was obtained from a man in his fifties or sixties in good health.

The DNA for the CDR3 is TGTGCCAGCAAGTGGTCGGGGGGGGATCCTGAGCAGTTCTTC. Protein: CASKWSGGDPEQFF. J is TRBJ2-1 and V is TRBV7-9; 8 positions match TRBD2. V lost 7 bases, J lost 9 bases, and 11 bases stayed unmatched. Germline V gives CDR1 SEHNR, CDR2 FQNEAQ (reference sequence). There are 14 residues in the CDR3.